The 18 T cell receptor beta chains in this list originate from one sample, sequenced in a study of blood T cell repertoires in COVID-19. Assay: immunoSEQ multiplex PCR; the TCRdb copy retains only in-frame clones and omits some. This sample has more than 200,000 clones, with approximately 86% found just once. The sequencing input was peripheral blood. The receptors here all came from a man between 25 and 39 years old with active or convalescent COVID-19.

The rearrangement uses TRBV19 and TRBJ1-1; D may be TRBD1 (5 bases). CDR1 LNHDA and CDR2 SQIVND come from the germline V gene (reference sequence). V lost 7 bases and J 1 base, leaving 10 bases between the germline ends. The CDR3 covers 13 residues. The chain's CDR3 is CASMGGTNTEAFF. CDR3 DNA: TGTGCCAGTATGGGGGGGACGAACACTGAAGCTTTCTTT.

The CDR3 loop is CASTRGGQETQYF. In DNA form, the CDR3 reads TGTGCCAGCACCCGGGGGGGTCAAGAGACCCAGTACTTC. This chain links TRBV6-5 with TRBJ2-5; 8 positions agree with TRBD2. The CDR3 has 13 amino acids. J gave up 2 bases and V 7 bases, and 3 bases lay outside the gene matches. Germline V lookup: CDR1 MNHEY, CDR2 SVGAGI.

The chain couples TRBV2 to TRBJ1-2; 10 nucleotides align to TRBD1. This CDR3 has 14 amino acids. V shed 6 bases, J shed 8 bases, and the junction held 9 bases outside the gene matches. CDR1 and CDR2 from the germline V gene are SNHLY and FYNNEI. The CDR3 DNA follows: TGTGCCAGCAGATCCGGGACAGGGGTGTCCGGCTACACCTTC. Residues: CASRSGTGVSGYTF. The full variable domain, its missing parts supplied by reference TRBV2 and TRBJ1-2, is EPEVTQTPSHQVTQMGQEVILRCVPISNHLYFYWYRQILGQKVEFLVSFYNNEISEKSEIFDDQFSVERPDGSNFTLKIRSTKLEDSAMYFCASRSGTGVSGYTFGSGTRLTVV.

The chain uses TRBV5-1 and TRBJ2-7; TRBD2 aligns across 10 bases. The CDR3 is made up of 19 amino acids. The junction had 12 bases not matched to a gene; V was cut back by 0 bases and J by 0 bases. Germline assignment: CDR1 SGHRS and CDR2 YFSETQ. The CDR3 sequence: CASSLEGLLAGASSYEQYF. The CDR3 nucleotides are TGCGCCAGCAGCTTGGAGGGTTTGCTAGCGGGGGCAAGCTCCTACGAGCAGTACTTC.

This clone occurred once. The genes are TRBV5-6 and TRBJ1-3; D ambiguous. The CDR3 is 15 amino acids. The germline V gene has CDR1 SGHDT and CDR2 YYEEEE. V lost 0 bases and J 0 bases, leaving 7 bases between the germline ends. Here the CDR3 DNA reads TGTGCCAGCAGCTTGGTTACGGTCTCTGGAAACACCATATATTTT. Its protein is CASSLVTVSGNTIYF.

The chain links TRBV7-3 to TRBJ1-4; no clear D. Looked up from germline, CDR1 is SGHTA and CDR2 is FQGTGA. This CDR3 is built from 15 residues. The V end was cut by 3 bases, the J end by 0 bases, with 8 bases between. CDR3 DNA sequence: TGTGCCAGCAGCTTCGGAGGAGCAACTAATGAAAAACTGTTTTTT. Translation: CASSFGGATNEKLFF.

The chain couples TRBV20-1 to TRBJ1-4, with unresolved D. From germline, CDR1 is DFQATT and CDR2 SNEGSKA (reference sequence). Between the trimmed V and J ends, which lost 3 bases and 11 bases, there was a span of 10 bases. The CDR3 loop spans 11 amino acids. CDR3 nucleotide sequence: TGCAGTGCTAGGTACAGAGACAAACTGTTTTTT. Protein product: CSARYRDKLFF.

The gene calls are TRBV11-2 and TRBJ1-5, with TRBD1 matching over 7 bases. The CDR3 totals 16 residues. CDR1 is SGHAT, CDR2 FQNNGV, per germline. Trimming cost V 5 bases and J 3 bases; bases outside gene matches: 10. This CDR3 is CASSTGVAAANQPQHF. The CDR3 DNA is TGTGCCAGCAGCACAGGGGTGGCGGCTGCCAATCAGCCCCAGCATTTT.

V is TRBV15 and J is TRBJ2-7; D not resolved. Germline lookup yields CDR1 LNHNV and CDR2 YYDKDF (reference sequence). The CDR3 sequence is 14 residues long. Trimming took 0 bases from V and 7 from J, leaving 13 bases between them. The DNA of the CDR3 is TGTGCCACCAGCAGAGAGGGCAGTGGGTTTGAGCAGTACTTC. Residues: CATSREGSGFEQYF.

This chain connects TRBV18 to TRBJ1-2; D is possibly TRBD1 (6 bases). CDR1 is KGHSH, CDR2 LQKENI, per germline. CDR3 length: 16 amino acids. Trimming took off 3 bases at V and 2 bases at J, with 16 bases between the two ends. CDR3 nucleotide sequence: TGTGCCAGCTCACCGGCGGGGGGCGGTATCAACTATGGCTACACCTTC. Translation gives CASSPAGGGINYGYTF.

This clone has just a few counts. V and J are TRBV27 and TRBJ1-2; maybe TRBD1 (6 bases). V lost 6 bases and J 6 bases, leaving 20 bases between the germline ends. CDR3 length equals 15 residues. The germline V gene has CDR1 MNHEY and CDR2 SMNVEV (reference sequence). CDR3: CASRPGTGPADGYTF. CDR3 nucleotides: TGTGCCAGCAGACCCGGTACAGGGCCAGCGGATGGCTACACCTTC.

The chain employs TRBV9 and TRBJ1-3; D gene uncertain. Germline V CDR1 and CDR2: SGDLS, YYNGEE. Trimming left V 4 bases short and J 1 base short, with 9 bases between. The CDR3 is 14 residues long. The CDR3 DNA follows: TGTGCCAGCAGCTCAGGAGGATCTGGAAACACCATATATTTT. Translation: CASSSGGSGNTIYF. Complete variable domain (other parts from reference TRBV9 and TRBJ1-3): DSGVTQTPKHLITATGQRVTLRCSPRSGDLSVYWYQQSLDQGLQFLIQYYNGEERAKGNILERFSAQQFPDLHSELNLSSLELGDSALYFCASSSGGSGNTIYFGEGSWLTVV.

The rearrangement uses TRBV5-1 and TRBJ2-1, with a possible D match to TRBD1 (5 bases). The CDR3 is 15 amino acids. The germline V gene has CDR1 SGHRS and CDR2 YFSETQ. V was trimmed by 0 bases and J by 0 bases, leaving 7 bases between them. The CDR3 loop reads CASSLGGSSYNEQFF. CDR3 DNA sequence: TGCGCCAGCAGCTTGGGGGGCTCCTCCTACAATGAGCAGTTCTTC. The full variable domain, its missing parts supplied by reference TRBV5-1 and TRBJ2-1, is KAGVTQTPRYLIKTRGQQVTLSCSPISGHRSVSWYQQTPGQGLQFLFEYFSETQRNKGNFPGRFSGRQFSNSRSEMNVSTLELGDSALYLCASSLGGSSYNEQFFGPGTRLTVL.

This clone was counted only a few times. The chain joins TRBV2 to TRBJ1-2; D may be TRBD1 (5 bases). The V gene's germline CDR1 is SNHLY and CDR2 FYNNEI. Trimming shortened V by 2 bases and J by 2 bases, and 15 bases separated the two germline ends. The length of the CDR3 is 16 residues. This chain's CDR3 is CASSEWGQGLNYGYTF. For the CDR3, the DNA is TGTGCCAGCAGTGAATGGGGCCAGGGACTGAACTATGGCTACACCTTC.

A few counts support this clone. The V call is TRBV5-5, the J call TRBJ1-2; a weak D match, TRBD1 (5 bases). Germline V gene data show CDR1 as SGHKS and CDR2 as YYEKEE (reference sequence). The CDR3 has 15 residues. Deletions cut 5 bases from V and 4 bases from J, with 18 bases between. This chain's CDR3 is CASRPSGGGSYGYTF. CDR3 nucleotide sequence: TGTGCCAGCAGGCCCAGTGGGGGAGGTAGCTATGGCTACACCTTC.

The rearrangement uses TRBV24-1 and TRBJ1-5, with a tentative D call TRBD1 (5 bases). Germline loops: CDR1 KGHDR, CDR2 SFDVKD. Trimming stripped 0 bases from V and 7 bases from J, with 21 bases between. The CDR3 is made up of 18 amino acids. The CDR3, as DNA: TGTGCCACCAGTGATTTGCTGTGTAATTGGGGCTGGGGCCAGCCCCAGCATTTT. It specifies CATSDLLCNWGWGQPQHF.

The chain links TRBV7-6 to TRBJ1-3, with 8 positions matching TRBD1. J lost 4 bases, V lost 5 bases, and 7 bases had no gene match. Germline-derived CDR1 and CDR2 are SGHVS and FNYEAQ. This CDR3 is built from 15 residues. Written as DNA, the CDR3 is TGTGCCAGCAGCAAAACAGGGGGGCGAGGAAACACCATATATTTT. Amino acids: CASSKTGGRGNTIYF.

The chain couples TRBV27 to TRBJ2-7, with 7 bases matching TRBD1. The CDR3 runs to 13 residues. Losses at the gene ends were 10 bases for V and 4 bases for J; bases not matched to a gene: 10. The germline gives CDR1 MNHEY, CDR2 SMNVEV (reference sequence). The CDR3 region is CATSRGGAYEQYF. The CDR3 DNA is TGTGCCACCTCACGAGGGGGCGCGTACGAGCAGTACTTC.